A single sample gave rise to the 6 T cell receptor beta chains below, sequenced in a study of regulatory T cells in long-lasting Graves disease. Arm-PCR of CDR3 regions with iRepertoire HTBI primers generated TCR beta libraries. In TCRdb, the multiplex PCR reads were re-called with MiXCR into one record per CDR3 protein. The data contain around 250,000 distinct CDR3 sequences, over 20% of them seen just once; the ten biggest clones take up about 15%. Time point reported: newly diagnosed GD, antithyroid drugs for less than 3 months. RNA extracted from PBMCs served as the sequencing template. The material sequenced was peripheral blood mononuclear cells (PBMCs), taken at new diagnosis, from a patient treated with antithyroid drugs. The source is a female donor with Graves disease.

About this clonotype itself: Given a much more abundant clone one base away, this may be a read error. The chain couples TRBV28 to TRBJ1-3; a possible D gene is TRBD1 (5 bases). Germline lookup yields CDR1 MDHEN and CDR2 SYDVKM. The CDR3 consists of 15 residues. The CDR3 DNA reads TGTGCCAGCAGTTTCACAGGTCCCTCTGGAAAGACCATATATTTT. Protein sequence: CASSFTGPSGKTIYF.

This clonotype was seen a handful of times. This chain joins TRBV6-4 and TRBJ2-7; D is perhaps TRBD1 or TRBD2 (5 bases each). Germline CDR1 MRHNA, CDR2 SNTAGT. The CDR3 is made up of 14 amino acids. Trimming removed 5 bases at V and 5 bases at J, with 16 bases between. The CDR3 region has the DNA TGTGCCAGCAGTTATCTGGGACGCACTGACGAGCAGTACTTC. Its protein is CASSYLGRTDEQYF.

This clonotype was counted many times. Germline and junction disagree at one end, which may indicate a read error. The V call is TRBV7-9, the J call TRBJ2-3, with 9 bases lining up with TRBD1. This CDR3 has 16 residues. CDR1 and CDR2 (germline): SEHNR, FQNEAQ (reference sequence). In DNA, the CDR3 is TGTGCCAGCAGCCTCGGGACAGGGAGATCCACAAATACGCAGTATTTT. Amino acids: CASSLGTGRSTNTQYF. Supplemented by reference TRBV7-9 and TRBJ2-3, the full variable domain reads DTGVSQNPRHKITKRGQNVTFRCDPISEHNRLYWYRQTLGQGPEFLTYFQNEAQLEKSRLLSDRFSAERPKGSFSTLEIQRTEQGDSAMYLCASSLGTGRSTNTQYFGPGTRLTVL.

In this sample, this clonotype turned up many times. This chain links TRBV20-1 with TRBJ2-2, with TRBD1 matching over 8 bases. J lost 4 bases, V lost 5 bases, and 6 bases had no gene match. The CDR3 loop spans 14 amino acids. CDR1 DFQATT and CDR2 SNEGSKA come from the germline V gene (reference sequence). The CDR3 region has the DNA TGCAGTGCTCGGACAGGGAGGAGCACCGGGGAGCTGTTTTTT. It codes for CSARTGRSTGELFF.

This clonotype was counted many times. The chain uses TRBV7-2 and TRBJ2-1; TRBD2 matches 10 bases. CDR1 is SGHTA and CDR2 is FQGNSA in the germline V gene. The CDR3 spans 15 residues. V dropped 5 bases and J dropped 10; count of bases not matched to a gene: 11. The CDR3 region has the DNA TGTGCCAGCAGCCGTGAAGCGGGGGGGCCGGGAGAGCAGTTCTTC. The encoded protein is CASSREAGGPGEQFF.

This clonotype has a count of ten or more. This clone may be a read error of a much larger clone one base away. This chain joins TRBV6-1 and TRBJ2-5; TRBD2 is a possible D gene (5 bases). The CDR3 covers 12 residues. Germline lookup yields CDR1 MNHNS and CDR2 SASEGT. The CDR3 reads CTSSQLGETQYF. The CDR3 DNA follows: TGTACCAGCAGCCAACTAGGGGAGACCCAGTACTTC.